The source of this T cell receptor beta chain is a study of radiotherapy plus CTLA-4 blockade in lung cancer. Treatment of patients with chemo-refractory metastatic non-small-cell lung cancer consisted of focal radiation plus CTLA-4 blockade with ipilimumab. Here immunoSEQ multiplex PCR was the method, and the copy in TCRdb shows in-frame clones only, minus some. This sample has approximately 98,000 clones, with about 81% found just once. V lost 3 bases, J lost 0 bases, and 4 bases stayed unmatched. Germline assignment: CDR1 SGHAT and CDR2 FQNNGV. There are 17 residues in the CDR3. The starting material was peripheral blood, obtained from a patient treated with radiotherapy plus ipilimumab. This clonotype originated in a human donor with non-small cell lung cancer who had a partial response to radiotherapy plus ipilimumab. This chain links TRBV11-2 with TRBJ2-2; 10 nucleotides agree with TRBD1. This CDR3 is CASSFGQGVSNTGELFF. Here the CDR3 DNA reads TGTGCCAGCAGCTTCGGACAGGGGGTGTCGAACACCGGGGAGCTGTTTTTT.